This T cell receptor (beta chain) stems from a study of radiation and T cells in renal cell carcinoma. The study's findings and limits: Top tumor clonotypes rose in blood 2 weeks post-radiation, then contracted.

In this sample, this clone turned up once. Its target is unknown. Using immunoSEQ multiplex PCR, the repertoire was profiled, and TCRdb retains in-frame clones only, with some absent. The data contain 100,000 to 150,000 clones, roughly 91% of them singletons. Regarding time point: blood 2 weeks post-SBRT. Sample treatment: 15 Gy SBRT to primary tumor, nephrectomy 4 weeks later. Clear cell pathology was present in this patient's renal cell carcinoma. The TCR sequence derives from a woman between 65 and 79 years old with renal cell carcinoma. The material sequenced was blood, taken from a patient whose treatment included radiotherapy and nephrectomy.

For the CDR3, the DNA is TGCGCCAGCAGCCAGGAGGAGAACACCGGGGAGCTGTTTTTT. Translating gives CASSQEENTGELFF. The chain carries TRBV4-1 and TRBJ2-2; D is possibly TRBD2 (5 bases). Trimming left V 3 bases short and J 1 base short, with 6 bases between. The CDR3 runs to 14 residues. CDR1 and CDR2 from the germline V gene are MGHRA and YSYEKL.